The T cell receptor beta chain described here comes from a study of T-cell reconstitution after alpha-beta-depleted transplantation in children. Study observations and caveats: Alpha-beta T cells present about two months after transplant were reported to originate from several hundred expanded graft clones. Surviving recipient T cells and intrathymic progenitors accounted for some patients' high TCRbeta diversity at day 60. Most T-cell counts and diversity one year after the transplant came from T cells that were newly produced.

This clonotype was found many times. Its antigen remains unidentified. J was trimmed by 0 bases and V by 5 bases; bases with no gene match: 6. The CDR3 contains 17 residues. Unique molecular identifiers were incorporated into the prepared TCRbeta library. MiXCR, applied by TCRdb to the PCR reads, yields one record per CDR3 protein. The table includes about 240,000 distinct CDR3 sequences, about 25% detected once. The sample was PBMCs, taken before TCRalphabeta/CD19-depleted stem cell transplant. The V call is TRBV12-3 or TRBV12-4, the J call TRBJ2-1; 11 positions match TRBD2. This TCR was recovered from a girl aged 2-15 years with Fanconi anemia, due to receive a stem cell transplant. CDR3 amino acids: CASSPRTSGYSYNEQFF. The CDR3 region has the DNA TGTGCCAGCAGTCCCCGGACTAGCGGGTACTCCTACAATGAGCAGTTCTTC.